This is a list of T cell receptor beta chains from one sample in a study of STAT3 mutations in large granular lymphocyte leukemia. The assay was immunoSEQ multiplex PCR, and TCRdb's table has in-frame clones only and misses some. The sample has roughly 1,700 clones; 25% to 35% are singletons. The sequenced sample was peripheral blood mononuclear cells. Source of these receptors: a male patient between 45 and 59 years old with T-cell large granular lymphocyte leukemia. Some clones in this sample may be carry-over from other donors' samples. Both conserved end residues are part of each CDR3. A D gene is named only where the DNA matches it firmly. Expanded clones get a size class; other rows say once, few or many, or leave the size out.

cdr3_nt cdr3_aa v_call d_call clone_size j_call
TGTGCCAGCACCCCGACAGGGTTGAACACTGAAGCTTTCTTT CASTPTGLNTEAFF TRBV6-5 TRBD1 few TRBJ1-1
TGTGCCAGCAGCCGACAGTTGTATGATGGCTACACCTTC CASSRQLYDGYTF TRBV6-6 . . TRBJ1-2
TGTGCCAGCAGGGTGACAGGGAGGGAGCAGTACTTC CASRVTGREQYF TRBV2 . . TRBJ2-7
TGCGCCAGCAGCGTAGGGGGGTTTGAGGAAAAACTGTTTTTT CASSVGGFEEKLFF TRBV5-1 . . TRBJ1-4
TGTGCCAGCAGCTTCCCGGACTTCTCTGGGGCCAACGTCCTGACTTTC CASSFPDFSGANVLTF TRBV13 . . TRBJ2-6
TGTGCCTGGAGTGTACCAGGAGAAAAACTGTTTTTT CAWSVPGEKLFF TRBV30 . . TRBJ1-4
TGCAGCGTTGAGGGGGTTAACTCCTACGAGCAGTACTTC CSVEGVNSYEQYF TRBV29-1 . . TRBJ2-7
TGTGCCACCAGCAGAGATTTGACTAGCGGGAGTCGGGAGCAGTACTTC CATSRDLTSGSREQYF TRBV15 TRBD2 . TRBJ2-7
TGTGCCAGCTCCACGGGGGAGACCCAGTACTTC CASSTGETQYF TRBV18 . few TRBJ2-5
TGTGCCTGGAGTGTTGACAATCAGCCCCAGCATTTT CAWSVDNQPQHF TRBV30 . few TRBJ1-5
TGTGCCAGCAGCCCCCATCTAGGGGGGTACGGAAACACCATATATTTT CASSPHLGGYGNTIYF TRBV7-9 . . TRBJ1-3
TGCGCCAGCAGTTTTTCCCCAGGGGACCTCTCCTACGAGCAGTACTTC CASSFSPGDLSYEQYF TRBV10-2 . few TRBJ2-7
TGTGCCAGCAGCTTAGGCCTCTACGAGCAGTACTTC CASSLGLYEQYF TRBV13 . . TRBJ2-7
TGTGCCAGCAGCTCCAGGGGACGATTCCTGTCACCTTATGGCTACACCTTC CASSSRGRFLSPYGYTF TRBV11-2 . few TRBJ1-2
TGTGCCAGCAGTTTACTAGCGGGAGCAGCAGATACGCAGTATTTT CASSLLAGAADTQYF TRBV28 TRBD2 . TRBJ2-3
TGTGCCAGCTCCTGGACAGGGGAAACTGAAGCTTTCTTT CASSWTGETEAFF TRBV9 TRBD1 . TRBJ1-1
TGCGCCAGCAGCTTAACTCCCTTGGGTCCCACCACAGATACGCAGTATTTT CASSLTPLGPTTDTQYF TRBV5-1 . . TRBJ2-3
TGTGCCAGCAGCTTAGAAGGGGATTCCCAGTATTTT CASSLEGDSQYF TRBV13 . . TRBJ2-3
TGTGCCAGCAGCTCCACAGGGAGGGATCAGCCCCAGCATTTT CASSSTGRDQPQHF TRBV7-9 . . TRBJ1-5
TGTGCCAGCAGCGGATCGAGAGGCAATGAGCAGTTCTTC CASSGSRGNEQFF TRBV5-4 . . TRBJ2-1
TGTGCCGGCGGACAGGGTATGAACACTGAAGCTTTCTTT CAGGQGMNTEAFF TRBV9 TRBD1 . TRBJ1-1
TGCGCCAGCAGCTCCGGGACAAATGGAAACACCATATATTTT CASSSGTNGNTIYF TRBV5-1 . . TRBJ1-3
TGTGCCAGCAGTTCAGAGTATCCGACGTACAATGAGCAGTTCTTC CASSSEYPTYNEQFF TRBV27 . . TRBJ2-1
TGTGCCAGCAGTTACTGGAACGACAGGGGGGTCGATGGCTACACCTTC CASSYWNDRGVDGYTF TRBV6-6 TRBD1 . TRBJ1-2
TGTGCCTGGAGTGGGGACAGGGGGCTCCGAGGCTACACCTTC CAWSGDRGLRGYTF TRBV30 TRBD1 few TRBJ1-2